The T cell receptor beta chain under discussion was sequenced for a study of cytomegalovirus exposure and HLA in healthy donors listed by TCRdb under 2017. For context, the study as a whole: An earlier analysis of 587 of the donors reported approximately 280 Gb of sequence data and 95 million to 130 million unique TCR beta sequences obtained from around 190 million T cells. Around 320 gigabases of sequencing data and tens of millions of unique TCR sequences were included in an early release covering roughly 700 HLA-typed donors. Of the approximately 400 genotyped donors, roughly 85% fell in the genetic ancestry cluster associated with self-reported Caucasian donors. The study aimed to test whether cataloging public T cell receptors could reveal signatures of past pathogen exposure. The study profiled the T cell repertoires of around 700 subjects by immunosequencing and related them to cytomegalovirus serostatus. In addition to the first cohort of 666 subjects, a separate validation cohort of 120 different subjects was used. To predict cytomegalovirus infection status, the study brought together high-throughput TCR immunosequencing, statistical association of individual TCRs with disease status, and machine learning. A later analysis re-analyzed previously published TCR beta repertoires from about 600 donors and added high-resolution HLA genotyping to study TCR occurrence patterns. In the later analysis, no new phenotypic data were used to find candidate immune exposures; instead, reliance was placed on TCR beta sequences and their occurrence across donors. To decide whether each TCR beta V gene segment behaved as functional or pseudogenic, an earlier analysis of approximately 600 of the donors relied on high-throughput TCR beta sequencing. Donor age, sex, ethnicity and CMV serostatus were compiled alongside the repertoire data. Genome-wide SNP genotypes for about 60% of the roughly 670 donors were used in a later genetic analysis, which treated that subset as a discovery cohort. All discovery cohort repertoires had been generated on a single sequencing platform. Class I and class II HLA loci were covered by the typing at four-digit resolution. Typing coverage varied by locus: roughly 620-640 donors for A, B, C, DRB1 and DQB1; about 520 for DQA1; about 600 for DPA1; some 470 for DPB1. Roughly five DR-DQ haplotypes were treated as single units for association and clustering because of strong linkage in the cohort. On average, around 200,000 unique TCR beta nucleotide sequences were sequenced per donor among 398 genotyped donors of the cohort, with 15% to 20% of those sequences being non-productive. Here is what the overall study found, with its caveats: According to a later analysis, most CMV-associated TCR beta chains appeared to be HLA-restricted, and the HLA associations seemed to be driven largely by CMV exposure. Three of the identified cytomegalovirus-associated TCR beta chains were confirmed in vitro to be specific for cytomegalovirus antigens. In a later genetic analysis, a missense DCLRE1C variant was associated with V-gene and J-gene trimming of TCR beta chains, and the association was replicated in an independent cohort. Correlated functional status among segregating V segments might reflect linkage disequilibrium, but an unknown experimental factor could not be ruled out. The earlier analysis of 450 to 700 of the donors excluded seventeen rarely observed V segments, including chromosome 9 orphons, because counts were too low. A group of highly shared sequence variants was considered likely to be a technical artifact of the sequencing pipeline. In both the original and validation cohorts, the classifier was reported to diagnose cytomegalovirus status with high specificity and sensitivity. Some IMGT-functional V segments, including TRBV6-2 and TRBV6-3, could not be distinguished by the 87-base-pair reads and were therefore excluded. While some public TCRs were present in many individuals, most TCR sequences turned up only very rarely across donors. Only TCR beta chains were sequenced in this cohort, and the absence of alpha or paired-chain data limited detectable features. The study listed approximately 160 TCR beta chains as associated with cytomegalovirus. CMV serostatus was the only immune exposure information available for the cohort. An earlier analysis of approximately 540 of the donors showed that most TCR beta V segments appeared in productive rearrangements either about 87% or about 30% of the time, which broadly matched IMGT annotations. The authors suggested that the approach could potentially be generalized to other disease states and immunological phenotypes. When HLA alleles, especially DR and DQ, strongly co-occurred, TCR associations were difficult to assign to individual alleles. According to a later genetic analysis, donors in an Asian-associated ancestry cluster had fewer N-insertions in productive TCRs than the roughly 700-donor mean. A further reported finding was that TCR beta sequences accurately predicted the HLA-A and HLA-B alleles for most subjects in the first cohort. Because HLA typing was unavailable for some donors at each locus, only the typed subset was used in association tests. Compared with equally common non-associated chains, HLA-associated TCR beta chains in a later analysis were more clonally expanded and had lower generation probabilities. In a later analysis, the rate of TCR association differed among HLA loci, with DRB1 alleles having the most associated TCRs and HLA-C alleles having the fewest. The presence/absence analyses assumed that sequencing depth was roughly uniform across donors, and that assumption may not be true. In a later analysis, several top co-occurrence clusters were reported to appear linked to parvovirus B19, influenza, CMV and Epstein-Barr virus. Specific HLA alleles were associated with 15,000 to 20,000 TCR beta sequences at a false discovery rate of 0.05 in a later analysis.

Libraries came from the immunoSEQ multiplex PCR assay. For the multiplex PCR, a mixture combining 60 forward primers for TCR Vbeta segments and 13 reverse primers for TCR Jbeta segments was used. The CDR3 region of rearranged TCR beta genes was amplified from genomic DNA by a multiplex PCR assay. On the Illumina HiSeq System, the amplified TCR beta libraries were sequenced as 87-base-pair reads. In the paper's pipeline: In a later analysis, roughly 80 million unique TCR beta chains were counted across the approximately 620 repertoires, and about 9.9 million of these chains were shared by at least two donors. To remove PCR and sequencing errors, raw reads were error-corrected and collapsed into unique sequences using a nearest-neighbor algorithm that merged closely related sequences. Alignment of CDR3 sequences to IMGT reference sequences was used to assign V, D and J gene segments. For a sequence to be retained, a match of at least six nucleotides was required to both a V gene segment and a J gene segment. Rearrangements were classified as productive when the CDR3 lacked stop codons and remained in frame with V and J, and all other rearrangements were classified as non-productive. CDR3 was defined according to IMGT convention as the region running from the second conserved V-encoded cysteine to the conserved J-encoded phenylalanine. The earlier analysis of 587 of the donors excluded sequences that lacked an unambiguous match to a single V gene segment. An earlier analysis of fewer than 650 of the donors classified V segments as functional when productive rearrangements were above 56.7% and as segregating when the standard deviation between donors was above 5%. To diagnose cytomegalovirus status from the catalog of TCR beta chain sequences, a statistical classification framework was built. In a later analysis, TCR nucleotide sequences were compared against IMGT/GENE-DB human TR gene sequences so that V and J genes could be assigned. In a later analysis, CDR3 sequences and most-parsimonious VDJ recombination scenarios were assigned using the TCRdist pipeline. In a later analysis, each TCR beta chain was defined by its CDR3 amino acid sequence together with its V-gene family, and reads without a unique V-gene family were excluded. To address suspected cross-contamination and a sequencing artifact, a later analysis removed 550 to 750 highly shared, low-generation-probability nucleotide sequences. In a later analysis, a clonal expansion index was calculated for each public chain from normalized within-repertoire ranks of inferred template counts. In a later analysis, generation probabilities were computed with a VDJ recombination model fitted to out-of-frame rearrangements, and the resulting probabilities were checked against IGoR. In a later analysis, TCR-TCR, TCR-HLA and TCR-CMV co-occurrence was scored with hypergeometric tests, and a repertoire-size bias correction was applied to TCR pairs. A later analysis estimated false discovery rates by permuting HLA or CMV assignments 20 times. A later analysis grouped co-occurring TCRs with DBSCAN, adding TCRdist sequence similarity when clustering within HLA-allele-positive subsets. Repertoires with fewer than 30,000 or more than 120,000 public chains, plus five repertoires with anomalous nucleotide sharing, were excluded from co-occurrence clustering. TCRdb provides this immuneACCESS table in a form limited to in-frame rearrangements. Some clones are lacking; in checked studies, under half of them reflect an unresolved V gene, and why the rest are absent is not known. V, J and clone size are those of that table, while D and trimming were read from the DNA. The sample table holds about 120,000 clones, of which around 84% were seen once. The ten largest clones represent over 20% of the sample.

To note about this clone: What antigen it recognizes has not been identified. No clone much larger than this one lies a single base away; base qualities are absent.

Taken from cysteine to phenylalanine, the CDR3 has 18 residues. Only the CDR3 region is kept as DNA, spanning 54 bases read in frame from base 1. Relative to germline, V is missing 5 bases and J is missing 6 bases, with 13 bases of the junction outside any gene match. Looking up the germline V gene yields CDR1 SGHVS and CDR2 FQNEAQ. The cohort consisted of 670 or so healthy bone marrow donors. Cohort members were all nominally healthy when sampled, although unrecorded immune exposures were likely present. The donor tested CMV seropositive and was one of the 289 seropositive cohort members. A peripheral blood sample was provided by each donor, and peripheral blood mononuclear cells were used for TCR beta sequencing. The Qiagen DNeasy Blood Extraction Kit was used to extract genomic DNA from the blood cell samples.

This receptor was taken from a man aged 25 to 40 in good health and CMV-seropositive. This chain is built from TRBV7-8 and TRBJ2-1; 13 middle bases align to TRBD2. Sequenced: PBMCs. The DNA sequence is given as TGTGCCAGCAGCCCGATGACACTAGCGGGGGGGTATAGCAATGAGCAGTTCTTC. The encoded protein is CASSPMTLAGGYSNEQFF.